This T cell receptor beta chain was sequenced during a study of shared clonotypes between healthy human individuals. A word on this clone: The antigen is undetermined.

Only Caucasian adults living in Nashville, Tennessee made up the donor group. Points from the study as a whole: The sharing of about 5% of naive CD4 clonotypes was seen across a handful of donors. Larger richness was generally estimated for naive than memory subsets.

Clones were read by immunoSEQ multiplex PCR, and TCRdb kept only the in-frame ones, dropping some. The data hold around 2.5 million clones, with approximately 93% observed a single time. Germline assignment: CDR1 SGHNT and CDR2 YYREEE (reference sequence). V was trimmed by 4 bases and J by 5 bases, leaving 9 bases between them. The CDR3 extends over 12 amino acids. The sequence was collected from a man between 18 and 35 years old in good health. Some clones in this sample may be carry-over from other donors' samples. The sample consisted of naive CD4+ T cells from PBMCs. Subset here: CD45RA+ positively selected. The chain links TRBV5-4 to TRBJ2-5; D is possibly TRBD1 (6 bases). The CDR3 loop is CASSRGSETQYF. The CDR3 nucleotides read TGTGCCAGCAGCAGGGGGTCGGAGACCCAGTACTTC.